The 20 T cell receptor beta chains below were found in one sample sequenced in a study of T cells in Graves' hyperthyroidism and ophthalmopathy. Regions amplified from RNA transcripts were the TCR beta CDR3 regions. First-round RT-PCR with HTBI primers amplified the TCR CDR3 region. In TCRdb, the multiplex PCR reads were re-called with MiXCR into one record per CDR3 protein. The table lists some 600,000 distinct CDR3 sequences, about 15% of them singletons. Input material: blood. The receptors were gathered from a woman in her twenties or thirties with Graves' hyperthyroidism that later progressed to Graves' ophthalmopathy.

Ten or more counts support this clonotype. This chain's CDR3 is CASSLKPSGLHF. CDR3 in DNA: TGTGCCAGCAGTTTAAAACCCTCGGGCCTCCACTTT. V is TRBV28 and J is TRBJ1-6; no clear D. Germline V lookup: CDR1 MDHEN, CDR2 SYDVKM. V was pared by 2 bases and J by 15 bases, with 11 bases between. The CDR3 loop spans 12 amino acids.

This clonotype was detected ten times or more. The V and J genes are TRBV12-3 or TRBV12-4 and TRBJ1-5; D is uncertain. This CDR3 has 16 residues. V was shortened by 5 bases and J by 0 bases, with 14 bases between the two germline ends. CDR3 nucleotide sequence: TGTGCCAGCAGTCCACTACGGCTTTATAGCAATCAGCCCCAGCATTTT. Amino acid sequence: CASSPLRLYSNQPQHF.

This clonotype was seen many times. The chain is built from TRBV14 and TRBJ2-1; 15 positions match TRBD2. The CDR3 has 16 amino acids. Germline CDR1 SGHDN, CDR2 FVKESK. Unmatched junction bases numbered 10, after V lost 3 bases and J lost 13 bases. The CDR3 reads CASSHGLAGGQIGQFF. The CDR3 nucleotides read TGTGCCAGCAGCCATGGACTAGCGGGAGGGCAGATCGGTCAGTTCTTC. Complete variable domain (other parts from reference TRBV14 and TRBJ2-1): EAGVTQFPSHSVIEKGQTVTLRCDPISGHDNLYWYRRVMGKEIKFLLHFVKESKQDESGMPNNRFLAERTGGTYSTLKVQPAELEDSGVYFCASSHGLAGGQIGQFFGPGTRLTVL.

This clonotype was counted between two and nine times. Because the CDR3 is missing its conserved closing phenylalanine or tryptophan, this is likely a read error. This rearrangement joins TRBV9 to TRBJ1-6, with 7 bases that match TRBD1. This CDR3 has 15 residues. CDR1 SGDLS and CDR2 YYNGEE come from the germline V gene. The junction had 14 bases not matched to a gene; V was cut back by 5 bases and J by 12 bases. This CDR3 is CASSASRGQAGPLHL. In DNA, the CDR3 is TGTGCCAGCAGTGCCAGCCGAGGACAGGCGGGACCCCTCCACCTT.

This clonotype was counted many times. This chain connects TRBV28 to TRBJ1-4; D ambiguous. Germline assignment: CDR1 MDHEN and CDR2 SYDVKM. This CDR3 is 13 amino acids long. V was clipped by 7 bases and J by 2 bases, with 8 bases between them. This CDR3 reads CASTQWTNEKLFF. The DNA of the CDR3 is TGTGCCAGCACCCAGTGGACTAATGAAAAACTGTTTTTT.

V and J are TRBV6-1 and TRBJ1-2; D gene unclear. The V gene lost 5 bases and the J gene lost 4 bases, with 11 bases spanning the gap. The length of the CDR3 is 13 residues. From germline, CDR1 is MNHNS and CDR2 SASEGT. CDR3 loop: CASSHTRIYGYTF. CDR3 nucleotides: TGTGCCAGCAGTCATACAAGGATCTATGGCTACACCTTC.

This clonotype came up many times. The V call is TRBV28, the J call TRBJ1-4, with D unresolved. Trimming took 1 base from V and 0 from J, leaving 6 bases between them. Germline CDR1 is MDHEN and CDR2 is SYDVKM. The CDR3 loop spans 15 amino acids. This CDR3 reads CASSLLPTTNEKLFF. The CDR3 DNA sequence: TGTGCCAGCAGTTTATTACCAACAACTAATGAAAAACTGTTTTTT.

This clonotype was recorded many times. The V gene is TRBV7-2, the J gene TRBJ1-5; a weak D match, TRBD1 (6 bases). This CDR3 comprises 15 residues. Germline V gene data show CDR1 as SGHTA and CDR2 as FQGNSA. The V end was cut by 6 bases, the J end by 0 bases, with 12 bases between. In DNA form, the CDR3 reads TGTGCCAGCAGATGGACAGATGATAGCAATCAGCCCCAGCATTTT. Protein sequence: CASRWTDDSNQPQHF.

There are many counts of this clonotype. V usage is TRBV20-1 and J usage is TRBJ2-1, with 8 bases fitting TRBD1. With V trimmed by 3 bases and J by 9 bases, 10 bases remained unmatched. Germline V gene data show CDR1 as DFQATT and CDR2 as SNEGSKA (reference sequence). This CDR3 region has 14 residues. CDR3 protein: CSASTGGMLAEQFF. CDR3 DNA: TGCAGTGCTAGCACAGGGGGTATGTTAGCTGAGCAGTTCTTC.

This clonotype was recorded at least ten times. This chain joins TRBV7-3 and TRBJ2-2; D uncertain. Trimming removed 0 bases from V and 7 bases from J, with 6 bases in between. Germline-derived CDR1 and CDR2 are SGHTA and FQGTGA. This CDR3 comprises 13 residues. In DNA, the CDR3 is TGTGCCAGCAGCTTAACCGACGTCGGGGAGCTGTTTTTT. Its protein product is CASSLTDVGELFF.

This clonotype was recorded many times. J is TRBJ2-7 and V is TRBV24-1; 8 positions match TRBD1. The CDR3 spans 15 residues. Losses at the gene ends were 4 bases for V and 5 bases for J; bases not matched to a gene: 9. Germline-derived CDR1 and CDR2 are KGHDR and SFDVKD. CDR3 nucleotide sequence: TGTGCCACCAGTGACGGAACCGGGACAGGCGACGAGCAGTACTTC. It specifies CATSDGTGTGDEQYF.

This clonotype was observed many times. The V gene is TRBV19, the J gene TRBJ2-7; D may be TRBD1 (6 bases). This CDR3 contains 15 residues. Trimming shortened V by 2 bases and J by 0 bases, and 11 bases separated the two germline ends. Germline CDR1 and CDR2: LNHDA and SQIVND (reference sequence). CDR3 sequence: CASSIQTGLSYEQYF. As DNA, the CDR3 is TGTGCCAGTAGTATACAAACAGGGCTCTCCTACGAGCAGTACTTC.

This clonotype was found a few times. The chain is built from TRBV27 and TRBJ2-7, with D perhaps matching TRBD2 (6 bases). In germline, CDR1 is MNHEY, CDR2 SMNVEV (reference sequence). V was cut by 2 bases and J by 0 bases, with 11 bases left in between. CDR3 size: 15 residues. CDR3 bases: TGTGCCAGCAGTTTAGGTGGAGGGGACTCCTACGAGCAGTACTTC. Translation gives CASSLGGGDSYEQYF.

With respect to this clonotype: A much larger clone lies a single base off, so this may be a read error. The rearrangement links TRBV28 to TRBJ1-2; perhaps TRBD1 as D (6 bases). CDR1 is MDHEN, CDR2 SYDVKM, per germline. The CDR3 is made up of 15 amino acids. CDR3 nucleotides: TGTGTCAGCAACTCCGGGGGGGCGGAGCCCGCTGGCTACACCTTC. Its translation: CVSNSGGAEPAGYTF.

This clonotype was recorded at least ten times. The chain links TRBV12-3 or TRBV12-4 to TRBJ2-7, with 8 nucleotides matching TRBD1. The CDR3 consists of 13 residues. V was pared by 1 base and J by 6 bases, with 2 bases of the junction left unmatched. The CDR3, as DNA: TGTGCCAGCAGTTTAGTCAGGGGGCTCGAGCAGTACTTC. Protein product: CASSLVRGLEQYF.

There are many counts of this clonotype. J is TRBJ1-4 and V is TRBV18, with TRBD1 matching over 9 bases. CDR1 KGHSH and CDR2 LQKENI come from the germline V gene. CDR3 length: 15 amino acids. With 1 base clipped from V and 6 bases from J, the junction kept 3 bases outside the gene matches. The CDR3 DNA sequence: TGTGCCAGCTCACCACTGGGACAGGGAGATGAAAAACTGTTTTTT. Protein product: CASSPLGQGDEKLFF.

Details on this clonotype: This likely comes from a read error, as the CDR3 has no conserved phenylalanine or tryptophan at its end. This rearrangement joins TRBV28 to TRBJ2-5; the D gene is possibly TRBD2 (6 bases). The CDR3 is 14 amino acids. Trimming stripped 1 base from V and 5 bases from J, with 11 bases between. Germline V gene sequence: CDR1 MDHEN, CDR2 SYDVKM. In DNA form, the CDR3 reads TGTGCCAGCAGTTTATTGTTTGGGGGGGAGACCCAGTACCTC. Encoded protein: CASSLLFGGETQYL.

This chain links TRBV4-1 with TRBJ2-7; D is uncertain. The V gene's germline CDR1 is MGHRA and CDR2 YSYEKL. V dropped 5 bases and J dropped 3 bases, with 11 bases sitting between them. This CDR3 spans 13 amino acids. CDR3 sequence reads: CASSNRLSYEQYF. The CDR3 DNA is TGCGCCAGCAGCAACCGACTTAGCTACGAGCAGTACTTC.

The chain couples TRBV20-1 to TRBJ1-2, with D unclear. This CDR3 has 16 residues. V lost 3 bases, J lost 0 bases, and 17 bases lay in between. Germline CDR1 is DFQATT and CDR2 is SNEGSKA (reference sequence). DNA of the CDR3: TGCAGTGCTAGCCCGGTGGGGAGGAAAACTAACTATGGCTACACCTTC. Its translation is CSASPVGRKTNYGYTF.

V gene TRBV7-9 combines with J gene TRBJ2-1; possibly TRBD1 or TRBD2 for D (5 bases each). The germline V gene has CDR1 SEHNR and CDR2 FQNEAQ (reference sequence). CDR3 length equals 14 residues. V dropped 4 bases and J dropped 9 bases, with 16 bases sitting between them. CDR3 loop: CASSSSGQRGEQFF. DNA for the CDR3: TGTGCCAGCAGCTCCAGCGGCCAGAGGGGTGAGCAGTTCTTC. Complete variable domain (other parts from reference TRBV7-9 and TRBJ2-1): DTGVSQNPRHKITKRGQNVTFRCDPISEHNRLYWYRQTLGQGPEFLTYFQNEAQLEKSRLLSDRFSAERPKGSFSTLEIQRTEQGDSAMYLCASSSSGQRGEQFFGPGTRLTVL.